The rows below give T cell receptor beta chains drawn from one sample of a study of OX40 agonist ivuxolimab in advanced cancers. TCRdb's table, derived via immunoSEQ multiplex PCR, lists solely in-frame clones and lacks some. Of about 100,000 clones in the sample, approximately 89% were seen once. The sequences come from CD4+ or CD8+ T cells sorted from blood, collected in a trial of the OX40 agonist ivuxolimab. The receptors shown here come from an adult with an advanced solid tumor such as melanoma, head and neck, liver or kidney cancer. Each CDR3 is given with its conserved first and last residue. A D gene is named only where the DNA matches it firmly. Some rows have no size entry. The others give once, few or many, or a class for an expanded clone.

d_gene,v_gene,j_gene,abundance,CDR3nt,CDR3aa
TRBD2,TRBV7-2,TRBJ2-1,.,TGTGCCAGCAGCCAAACTAGCGGGAGCTACAATGAGCAGTTCTTC,CASSQTSGSYNEQFF
.,TRBV5-1,TRBJ1-2,.,TGCGCCAGCAGATATACCGGGACATCAGCTAACTATGGCTACACCTTC,CASRYTGTSANYGYTF
.,TRBV2,TRBJ2-1,.,TGTGCCAGCACCCCTATGGTGGGCCTTGAGCAGTTCTTC,CASTPMVGLEQFF
.,TRBV5-8,TRBJ2-7,.,TGTGCCAGCAGCTTGCTACTAGCCTGGAGCTCCTACGAGCAGTACTTC,CASSLLLAWSSYEQYF
TRBD2,TRBV11-2,TRBJ2-7,.,TGTGCCAGCACCACGGGACTAAGCTCCTACGAGCAGTACTTC,CASTTGLSSYEQYF
TRBD2,TRBV5-1,TRBJ2-5,.,TGCGCCAGCAGCCCCGGCGGGAGAGGGCAAGAGACCCAGTACTTC,CASSPGGRGQETQYF
TRBD2,TRBV11-3,TRBJ2-5,once,TGTGCCAGCAGCTTAACTAGCGGGAGGAGGGAGACCCAGTACTTC,CASSLTSGRRETQYF
.,TRBV5-1,TRBJ2-1,.,TGCGCCAGCAGCGTCACTAGGAGCTCCTACAATGAGCAGTTCTTC,CASSVTRSSYNEQFF
TRBD1,TRBV9,TRBJ2-3,few,TGTGCCAGCAGCGGAAGGACAGGGGGCGCAGATACGCAGTATTTT,CASSGRTGGADTQYF
TRBD2,TRBV18,TRBJ2-3,.,TGTGCCAGCTCACCACCGGTCGGCGGGAGAGGCACAGATACGCAGTATTTT,CASSPPVGGRGTDTQYF
.,TRBV5-1,TRBJ2-5,.,TGCGCCAGCAGCCCGAGTCCCCAAGAGACCCAGTACTTC,CASSPSPQETQYF
.,TRBV5-1,TRBJ1-6,.,TGCGCCAGCAGCCCGGAGGACCTACGCAGTTCACCCCTCCACTTT,CASSPEDLRSSPLHF
.,TRBV11-2,TRBJ2-7,.,TGTGCCAGCAGCTTAGTTGTGATCTCCTACGAGCAGTACTTC,CASSLVVISYEQYF
TRBD1,TRBV20-1,TRBJ1-1,few,TGCAGTGCCAGAGACAGGGAGCAAGCTTTCTTT,CSARDREQAFF
.,TRBV19,TRBJ2-7,few,TGTGCCAGTAGAGGCCGTTTGGGGACCGAGCAGTACTTC,CASRGRLGTEQYF
TRBD1,TRBV25-1,TRBJ2-7,.,TGTGCCAGCCTTGAACCCGGGACAGGGGGCAAGCAGTACTTC,CASLEPGTGGKQYF
TRBD1,TRBV28,TRBJ2-7,.,TGTGCCAGCAGTATCTCCGGGACAGGGAGTGACGAGCAGTACTTC,CASSISGTGSDEQYF
.,TRBV6-1,TRBJ1-4,.,TGTGCCAGCAGTGACAGAGGGGCAGGGAAGGGTGTGAAGGAAAAACTGTTTTTT,CASSDRGAGKGVKEKLFF
.,TRBV5-1,TRBJ2-3,few,TGCGCCAGCTGTGTGTCCGGACGGTGGAGCACAGATACGCAGTATTTT,CASCVSGRWSTDTQYF
TRBD1,TRBV6-5,TRBJ2-7,.,TGTGCCAGCAGTAACACCGGGACAGGGGGTTACGAGCAGTACTTC,CASSNTGTGGYEQYF
.,TRBV5-1,TRBJ2-1,few,TGCGCCAGCAGCACGGGAGCCCTAAGAAGCAATGAGCAGTTCTTC,CASSTGALRSNEQFF
.,TRBV19,TRBJ2-7,.,TGTGCCAGTCCTCGGACTTACCCTTACGAGCAGTACTTC,CASPRTYPYEQYF
.,TRBV5-1,TRBJ1-5,.,TGCGCCAGCAGCGACGGCGGTGGGCGCAATCAGCCCCAGCATTTT,CASSDGGGRNQPQHF
.,TRBV7-9,TRBJ2-3,.,TGTGCCAGCAGCTTAGCGTGGGGGCGGACAGATACGCAGTATTTT,CASSLAWGRTDTQYF
.,TRBV5-1,TRBJ2-6,.,TGCGCCAGCAGCGGGGGGACAACCTCTGGGGCCAACGTCCTGACTTTC,CASSGGTTSGANVLTF
.,TRBV5-1,TRBJ2-2,once,TGCGCCAGCAGCAAGGACAGGAACACCGGGGAGCTGTTTTTT,CASSKDRNTGELFF
.,TRBV6-1,TRBJ2-3,.,TGTGCCAGCAGGGTGGAAATCGACACAGATACGCAGTATTTT,CASRVEIDTDTQYF
.,TRBV6-1,TRBJ1-2,.,TGTGCCAGCAATCCCCTAAGAGGGGGGTTGGGCTACACCTTC,CASNPLRGGLGYTF
.,TRBV5-6,TRBJ2-7,.,TGTGCCAGCAGCCAAGACAGCTCCTACGAGCAGTACTTC,CASSQDSSYEQYF
TRBD1,TRBV29-1,TRBJ2-6,.,TGCAGCGTTGTTGGCGAAGGGACAGGTTCTTCAGGGGCCAACGTCCTGACTTTC,CSVVGEGTGSSGANVLTF
TRBD1,TRBV7-9,TRBJ1-2,.,TGTGCCAGCAGCCGATATACGACAGGGAACTATGGCTACACCTTC,CASSRYTTGNYGYTF
.,TRBV6-6,TRBJ1-2,once,TGTGCCAGCAGTTACTCGGACAGAGGATATGGCTACACCTTC,CASSYSDRGYGYTF
.,TRBV11-2,TRBJ2-7,once,TGTGCCAGCAGCTTAGGCTTACGCAGGGACGAGCAGTACTTC,CASSLGLRRDEQYF
.,TRBV7-2,TRBJ2-1,.,.,CASSFAEGTSGIF
.,TRBV27,TRBJ2-1,once,TGTGCCAGCAGTAGACAGATTAACTACAATGAGCAGTTCTTC,CASSRQINYNEQFF
TRBD1,TRBV28,TRBJ1-5,.,TGTGCCAGCAGTTTCTGGGGACAGGGATTTGATCAGCCCCAGCATTTT,CASSFWGQGFDQPQHF
.,TRBV2,TRBJ1-2,.,TGTGCCAGCGGGCTAATGGGGGGAGGCTACACCTTC,CASGLMGGGYTF
TRBD1,TRBV15,TRBJ2-6,.,TGTGCCACCAGCAGACCCGGACAGGGGGAGTCTGGGGCCAACGTCCTGACTTTC,CATSRPGQGESGANVLTF
TRBD1,TRBV6-7,TRBJ2-4,.,TGTGCCAGCAGGCAGTCGGCGGGACAGGGGGAAGCGGTAGCCAAAAACATTCAGTACTTC,CASRQSAGQGEAVAKNIQYF
.,TRBV27,TRBJ1-5,once,TGTGCCAGCAGTTTAACACGAACAGTGCCCCAGCATTTT,CASSLTRTVPQHF
.,TRBV5-1,TRBJ2-2,.,TGCGCCAGCAGGGACGGGAACACCGGGGAGCTGTTTTTT,CASRDGNTGELFF
.,TRBV16,TRBJ1-2,.,TGTGCCAGCAGCCCCCGACAGGCCAACAATGGCTACACCTTC,CASSPRQANNGYTF
TRBD2,TRBV7-8,TRBJ2-3,once,TGTGCCAGCAGCCTACCTAGCGGAGCCTACACAGATACGCAGTATTTT,CASSLPSGAYTDTQYF
.,TRBV19,TRBJ2-1,few,TGTGCCAGTAGTATGGCAGGGGTGCGCAATGAGCAGTTCTTC,CASSMAGVRNEQFF